This entry features one TCR beta chain sequence. The antigen is undetermined. This entry comes from a study of STAT5B mutations in CD4+ large granular lymphocyte leukemia. Study-level findings and limits: No patients shared main leukemic clonotypes, though about 26% appeared at low frequency elsewhere.

Authors' processing steps: Putative leukemic clones, approximately 60 in all, each exceeded 5% of the repertoire. The repertoire was sequenced with immunoSEQ multiplex PCR; TCRdb's copy has only in-frame clones and lacks some. D and trimming were read from the DNA, whereas the V and J calls and clone size are those reported in that table. The repertoire holds about 4,600 clones, with over 75% as singletons. Either unselected PBMC or bead-purified CD4+, CD4+CD8+, CD57+ or CD56+ cells were sequenced. This CDR3 region has 11 residues. The germline CDR1 and CDR2 sequences are SGHTS and YDEGEE. V was clipped by 3 bases and J by 2 bases, with 0 bases between them.

The specimen was PBMCs. The V call is TRBV5-8, the J call TRBJ2-1, with unresolved D. This sequence originates from a man in his 70s with CD4+ T-cell large granular lymphocyte leukemia. In nucleotides, the CDR3 is TGTGCCAGCAGCTCCTACAATGAGCAGTTCTTC. Translating it yields CASSSYNEQFF.